Detailed here is one TCR beta chain. This CDR3 is 16 amino acids long. From germline, CDR1 is SGDLS and CDR2 YYNGEE. This entry belongs to a study of diagnostic markers for celiac disease. After re-calling the reads, TCRdb lists one entry per CDR3 protein, DNA absent. The sample data list about 5,000 distinct CDR3 sequences. The receptor was isolated from a human donor. This table probably holds off-target reads from a library built for another chain. Sequenced: either unsorted cells or a sorted T cell fraction (not recorded which). The rearrangement uses TRBV9 and TRBJ2-3; TCRdb selects TRBD2, and the lack of DNA leaves this call unchecked. CDR3 amino acids: CASSPLAGGPGDTQYF. Full variable domain (missing parts from reference TRBV9 and TRBJ2-3): DSGVTQTPKHLITATGQRVTLRCSPRSGDLSVYWYQQSLDQGLQFLIQYYNGEERAKGNILERFSAQQFPDLHSELNLSSLELGDSALYFCASSPLAGGPGDTQYFGPGTRLTVL.